The present T cell receptor (beta chain) was sequenced within a study of vaccination effects on CD4 cells after COVID-19. This CDR3 has 15 amino acids. The germline CDR1 and CDR2 sequences are LNHNV and YYDKDF (reference sequence). Trimming removed 0 bases from V and 6 bases from J, with 11 bases in between. Peptide-pool stimulation followed by sequencing identified expanded antigen-specific CD4+ clonotypes in the ViraFEST assay. The authors isolated CD4+ T cells after less than eleven days of culture. Documented for the person is a PCR-confirmed SARS-CoV-2 infection occurring between March and December 2020. Supplemented with roughly 9.6 IU/ml IL-2 and 10 ug/ml peptides, more than 1.5 million PBMC per well were kept in culture. Here immunoSEQ multiplex PCR was the method, and the copy in TCRdb shows in-frame clones only, minus some. The sample holds tens of thousands of clones, just under 75% seen once.

Comments on this clone: The antigen is undetermined. In the same sample, other DNA sequences code for this CDR3.

Findings and limits, study-wide: In the late period after vaccination, infection- and vaccine-induced clones contracted markedly.

The chain employs TRBV15 and TRBJ1-4; D gene unclear. The source material was CD4+ T cells from PBMCs cultured with a peptide pool, sampled before COVID-19 vaccination. The sequence was obtained from a human donor who had a prior SARS-CoV-2 infection. CDR3 nucleotide sequence: TGTGCCACCAGCAGAGATCGGGGTTGGGATGAAAAACTGTTTTTT. Protein product: CATSRDRGWDEKLFF.